This TCR beta chain is drawn from a study of blood T cell repertoires in COVID-19 (dated by TCRdb to about 2020). The study in broad terms: The collaborator samples originated in the United States, Italy and Spain and spanned the acute and convalescent phases of COVID-19. Deeply sampled blood TCRbeta repertoires from subjects exposed to, actively infected with, or recovered from COVID-19 were included in the dataset. Samples were obtained from the ongoing ImmuneRACE study (first 160 participants) and from 1,254 subjects provided by 6 global collaborators. Where available, HLA class I and class II types were obtained from metadata supplied by the sample provider rather than from assay-based typing. A freely available public database, intended as a resource for researchers studying the immune response to SARS-CoV-2, is where the repertoires were released. The prospective study material was composed of cDNA or gDNA derived from T cells, B-cell-depleted T cells, or PBMCs. A de-identified subject ID, COVID-19 status, age in years and sex were almost always included in the sample metadata.

Results and caveats for the whole study, not just this receptor: How much clinical and demographic metadata was included differed by source and by participant, and the metadata was provided uncurated.

About this clone: The antigen it binds to is not known. The input lacks base qualities; no much larger clone sits a single base away.

TCRbeta CDR3 regions were amplified from genomic DNA by means of the immunoSEQ Assay, a bias-controlled multiplex PCR. Per the authors' processing: The number of nucleated cells in each sample was estimated from the amplification of reference gene primers within the assay. Sequence reads were collapsed and filtered to measure the absolute abundance of every unique TCRbeta CDR3 rearrangement. For each sample, productive Simpson clonality was calculated by taking the square root of Simpson's diversity index across productive rearrangements. The table comes from immuneACCESS by way of TCRdb, which keeps in-frame sequences with V and J called. Part of the clones is missing from these tables; in studies checked, under half for an unresolved V gene and the rest for unknown reasons. From that table come the V and J calls and clone size; the DNA was used to work out D and trimming. The sample contains about 18,000 clones, about nine tenths of them found a single time. The ten largest make up around 5% of the sample.

Germline trimming amounts to 6 bases on V and 0 bases on J, with 3 as the count of junction bases outside the gene matches. CDR1 and CDR2 are drawn from the germline V gene: ENHRY, SYGVKD. Including the terminal cysteine and phenylalanine, the CDR3 comprises 15 residues. Just the 45-base CDR3 DNA is kept, in frame starting at base 1. Participants in the prospective study were aged roughly 18 to 90 years, lived in more than 20 United States geographic areas, and enrolled through a virtual design. In the prospective study, cohorts were assigned on the basis of participant-reported clinical history obtained from a screening survey and a study questionnaire. Recovered participants in ImmuneRACE Cohort 3 were defined as having two consecutive negative NP/OP PCR tests, clearance from a healthcare professional, or resolution of symptoms. Each participant in the prospective study had whole blood, serum and a nasopharyngeal or oropharyngeal swab collected by mobile phlebotomists. Over a roughly 2-month period, participants in the prospective study had the option of providing additional blood draws and questionnaires. Prospective study blood samples were shipped either frozen or at room temperature before DNA extraction.

The sequence was collected from a woman in her 30s who had recovered from COVID-19. The chain links TRBV10-3 with TRBJ2-3, with 10 central nucleotides matching TRBD2. Sequenced sample: PBMCs or T cells enriched from blood (not recorded which). The sequenced DNA: TGTGCCATCAGCTCAGCGGGGGGGAGCACAGATACGCAGTATTTT. Translated, it reads CAISSAGGSTDTQYF.